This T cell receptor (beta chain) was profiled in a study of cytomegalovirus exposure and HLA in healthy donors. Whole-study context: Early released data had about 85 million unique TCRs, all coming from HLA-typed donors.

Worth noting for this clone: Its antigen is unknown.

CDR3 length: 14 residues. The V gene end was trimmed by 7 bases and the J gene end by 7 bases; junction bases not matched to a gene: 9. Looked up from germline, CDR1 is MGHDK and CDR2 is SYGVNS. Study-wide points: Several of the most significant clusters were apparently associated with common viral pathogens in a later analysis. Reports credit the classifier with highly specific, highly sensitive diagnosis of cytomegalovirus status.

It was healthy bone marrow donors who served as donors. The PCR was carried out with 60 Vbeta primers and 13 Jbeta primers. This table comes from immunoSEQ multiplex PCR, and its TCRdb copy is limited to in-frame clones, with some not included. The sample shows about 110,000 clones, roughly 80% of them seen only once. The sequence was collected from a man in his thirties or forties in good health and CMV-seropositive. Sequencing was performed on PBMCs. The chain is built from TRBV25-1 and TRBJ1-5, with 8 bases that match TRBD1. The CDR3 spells CASILTTGAQPQHF. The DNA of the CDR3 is TGTGCCAGCATCCTAACGACAGGGGCGCAGCCCCAGCATTTT.